The clone carrying this TCR beta chain was observed once. Its antigen remains unidentified. This record comes from a study of naive and memory T cell subsets. The germline CDR1 and CDR2 sequences are SQVTM and ANQGSEA. This CDR3 comprises 13 residues. V was pared by 4 bases and J by 0 bases, with 9 bases between. An equimolar mix of two oligonucleotides served as the beta constant-region primer for TRBC1 and TRBC2. Ligated cDNA was amplified by four rounds of PCR with nested alpha and beta constant-region primers and SP2. Ligation attached a single-stranded oligonucleotide with a 12-nucleotide UMI and the SP2 primer to the cDNA 3' end. Each CDR3 protein gets one entry after TCRdb re-called the UMI-ligation and nested PCR reads with MiXCR. The table has under 150,000 distinct CDR3 sequences, about 20% seen once. General study findings and limits: There was no ground truth to check naive and memory subset results. Especially in CD8 cells, naive repertoires contained a few larger clonotypes, possibly CD45RA-re-expressing memory cells.

The receptor was derived from a human donor in good health. J is TRBJ1-2 and V is TRBV29-1; the D is unclear. The sequencing sample was made of naive CD8+ T cells from blood. The CDR3 coding sequence is TGCAGCGTTGGGAGCGAGCCTAACTATGGCTACACCTTC. Translation: CSVGSEPNYGYTF.